This T cell receptor beta chain comes out of a study of siplizumab effects on memory and regulatory T cells. Study conclusions and caveats: Controls showed an average of 26.9% Treg-derived mappable alloreactive CD4+ clones, while siplizumab showed under 80%. Researchers did not confirm the suppressive function of proliferating Tregs from siplizumab cultures. Of the alloreactive clones, only a minor fraction mapped to unstimulated subsets.

This clone was seen a few times. Its antigen is currently unknown. There are 15 residues in the CDR3. CDR1 is SGHDT, CDR2 YYEEEE, per germline. V lost 4 bases, J lost 5 bases, and 18 bases lay in between. Assay used: immunoSEQ multiplex PCR; TCRdb lists only in-frame clones, some missing. The sample holds more than 85,000 clones, 85% to 95% seen once. The clonotype comes from a human donor in good health. The gene calls are TRBV5-6 and TRBJ1-1; D remains ambiguous. The source material was CD4+ T cells sorted from blood. The chain's CDR3 is CASSPPSGIETEAFF. CDR3 in DNA: TGTGCCAGCAGCCCCCCGTCGGGAATAGAAACTGAAGCTTTCTTT.